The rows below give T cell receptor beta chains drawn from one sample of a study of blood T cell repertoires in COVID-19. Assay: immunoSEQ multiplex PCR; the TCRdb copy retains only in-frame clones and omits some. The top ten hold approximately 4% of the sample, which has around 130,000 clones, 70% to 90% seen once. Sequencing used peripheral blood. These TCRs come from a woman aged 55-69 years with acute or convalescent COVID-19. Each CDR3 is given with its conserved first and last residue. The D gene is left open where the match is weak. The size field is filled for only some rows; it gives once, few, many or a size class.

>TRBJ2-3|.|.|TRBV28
CASSLGQPYTQYF
TGTGCCAGCAGTTTGGGCCAGCCCTATACGCAGTATTTT
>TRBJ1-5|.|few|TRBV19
CASSATGFGSNQPQHF
TGTGCCAGTAGTGCCACAGGGTTTGGTAGCAATCAGCCCCAGCATTTT
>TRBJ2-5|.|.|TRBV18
CASSPNRLDQETQYF
TGTGCCAGCTCACCGAACCGCCTAGACCAAGAGACCCAGTACTTC
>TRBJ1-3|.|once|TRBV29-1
CSVQRGSGNTIYF
TGCAGCGTTCAACGGGGTTCTGGAAACACCATATATTTT
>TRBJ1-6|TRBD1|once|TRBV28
CASSFNRGSYNSPLHF
TGTGCCAGCAGTTTCAACAGGGGCTCCTATAATTCACCCCTCCACTTT
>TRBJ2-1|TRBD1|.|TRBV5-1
CASSLGDRDYNEQFF
TGCGCCAGCAGCTTAGGGGACAGAGACTACAATGAGCAGTTCTTC
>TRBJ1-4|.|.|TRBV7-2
CASSLEGRGGGKLFF
TGTGCCAGCAGCTTAGAAGGCAGGGGTGGAGGAAAACTGTTTTTT
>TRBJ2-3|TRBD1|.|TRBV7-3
CASSSGQGTDTQYF
TGTGCCAGCAGCTCGGGACAGGGGACAGATACGCAGTATTTT
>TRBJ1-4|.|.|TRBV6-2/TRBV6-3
CASSYTTERTNEKLFF
TGTGCCAGCAGTTACACAACAGAACGAACTAATGAAAAACTGTTTTTT
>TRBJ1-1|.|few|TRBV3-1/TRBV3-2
CASSRGVNTEAFF
TGTGCCAGCAGCCGCGGCGTGAACACTGAAGCTTTCTTT
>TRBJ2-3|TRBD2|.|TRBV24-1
CATSDFIAGSTDTQYF
TGTGCCACCAGTGATTTTATAGCGGGGAGCACAGATACGCAGTATTTT
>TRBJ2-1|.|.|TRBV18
CASAHNEQFF
TGTGCCAGCGCGCACAATGAGCAGTTCTTC
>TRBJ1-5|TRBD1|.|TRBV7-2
CASSLGTGTNQPQHF
TGTGCCAGCAGCTTGGGGACAGGGACTAATCAGCCCCAGCATTTT
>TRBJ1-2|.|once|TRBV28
CASSLISYGYTF
TGTGCCAGCAGTTTAATCAGCTATGGCTACACCTTC
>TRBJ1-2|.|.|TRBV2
CASSEQGFGGYTF
TGTGCCAGCAGTGAACAGGGCTTCGGTGGCTACACCTTC
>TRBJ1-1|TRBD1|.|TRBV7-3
CASSSQGGTEAFF
TGTGCCAGCAGCTCACAGGGGGGCACTGAAGCTTTCTTT
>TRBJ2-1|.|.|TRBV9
CASSPQDNLYNEQFF
TGTGCCAGCAGCCCTCAGGACAACCTATACAATGAGCAGTTCTTC
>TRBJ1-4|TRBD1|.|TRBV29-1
CSVRQGAREKLFF
TGCAGCGTTAGACAGGGGGCGCGTGAAAAACTGTTTTTT
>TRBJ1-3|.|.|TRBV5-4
CASSLTGPALNTIYF
TGTGCCAGCAGCTTGACAGGCCCCGCGTTGAACACCATATATTTT
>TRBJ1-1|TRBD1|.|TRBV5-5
CASSRDRDTEAFF
TGTGCCAGCAGCCGGGACAGAGACACTGAAGCTTTCTTT
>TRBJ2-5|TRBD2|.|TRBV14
CASSQIGGLAGVETQYF
TGTGCCAGCAGCCAGATAGGCGGACTAGCGGGAGTAGAGACCCAGTACTTC
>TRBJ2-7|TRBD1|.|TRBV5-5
CASSSSGTGSYEQYF
TGTGCCAGCAGCAGTTCCGGGACAGGAAGCTACGAGCAGTACTTC